This T cell receptor (beta chain) was recovered during a study of T-cell reconstitution after alpha-beta-depleted transplantation in children. Findings of the study overall: Some patients' high day-60 TCRbeta diversity was attributed to recipient cells surviving conditioning. Expanded graft clones numbering several hundred reportedly gave rise to alpha-beta T cells about two months after transplant. From newly produced T cells came most of the T-cell counts and diversity one year after transplant.

During its preparation, the TCRbeta library received unique molecular identifiers. TCRdb re-called the PCR reads with MiXCR, one entry per CDR3 protein. The sample has roughly 98,000 distinct CDR3 sequences, about a sixth seen once. The V and J ends lost 1 base and 1 base, in that order; junction bases with no gene match: 9. The CDR3 is made up of 17 amino acids. Germline CDR1 is LGHNA and CDR2 is YNFKEQ. Regarding this clonotype: The antigen is unknown.

This sequence was found in a male patient aged 2-10 years who had a stem cell transplant for acute lymphoblastic leukemia, so the T cells may come from the graft donor. The V call is TRBV4-2, the J call TRBJ1-1, with 7 bases that match TRBD1. The source was PBMCs, mostly from graft donor cells, collected 180 days after TCRalphabeta/CD19-depleted stem cell transplant. The CDR3: CASSQAGGGEWNTEAFF. The CDR3 DNA follows: TGTGCCAGCAGCCAAGCAGGAGGGGGCGAATGGAACACTGAAGCTTTCTTT.